The sequence of this T cell receptor (beta chain) was determined in a study of blood T cell repertoires in COVID-19. Study summary: T cells, B-cell-depleted T cells, or PBMCs provided the cDNA or gDNA that served as material.

Generated by immunoSEQ multiplex PCR, the TCRdb table keeps only in-frame clones and is missing some. The top ten clones hold roughly 17% of a sample with over 130,000 clones, 65% to 80% of them seen once. This CDR3 has 16 amino acids. Per the germline V gene, CDR1 is KGHSH and CDR2 is LQKENI. With 6 bases clipped from V and 4 bases from J, the junction kept 13 bases outside the gene matches. Sequenced: peripheral blood. The V gene is TRBV18, the J gene TRBJ1-1; the match to TRBD1 covers 8 bases. The source of this sequence is a man aged 50 to 59 with acute or convalescent COVID-19. The CDR3 bases are TGTGCCAGCTCGTATGGACAGGGAGGGAGTACCACTGAAGCTTTCTTT. Protein sequence: CASSYGQGGSTTEAFF.